This T cell receptor (beta chain) was documented in a study of early T cells in non-severe SARS-CoV-2 infection. Across the whole study: Unpaired chains resulted from sequencing bulk RNA of unsorted whole blood. General study results and limits: The study's VDJdb matching favored anti-spike CD8 responses and missed private and CD4 specificities.

This clonotype came up a few times. Its specificity is unknown. This CDR3 is built from 14 residues. V shed 10 bases, J shed 1 base, and the junction held 6 bases outside the gene matches. Germline assignment: CDR1 SGHAT and CDR2 FQNNGV. As part of library construction, unique molecular identifiers were attached to individual cDNA molecules. Each CDR3 protein is one row after TCRdb ran MiXCR on the 5' RACE reads. In the table there are about 89,000 distinct CDR3 sequences, over 15% of which are singletons. The chain is built from TRBV11-2 and TRBJ2-2, with 7 nucleotides matching TRBD2. The TCR comes from an adult who was a healthcare worker with PCR-confirmed SARS-CoV-2 infection or an uninfected control (not recorded which). The material was whole blood, obtained at baseline. CDR3 protein: CAIQRDLNTGELFF. The CDR3 region has the DNA TGTGCCATCCAGCGGGATCTGAACACCGGGGAGCTGTTTTTT.